The T cell receptor beta chain under discussion was sequenced for a study of T cell responses to AZD1222 COVID-19 vaccine. Study-wide background: Analysis merged second doses at about 4 or about 12 weeks. The study, taken as a whole, reports: A reported finding is that nearly half of spike-specific TCRs target unmutated variant regions. The donor group comprised mostly white British people and more females; the analysis possibly underestimated clonal diversity.

CDR1 LNHDA and CDR2 SQIVND come from the germline V gene (reference sequence). The CDR3 runs 15 residues. Trimming took 8 bases from V and 2 from J, leaving 16 bases between them. Comment on this clone: Antigen specificity is unknown.

Libraries were prepared by immunoSEQ multiplex PCR; TCRdb keeps only in-frame clonotypes and omits some of them. The sample includes tens of thousands of clones, roughly nine tenths of them seen just once. The clonotype was recovered from an adult in good health. The chain combines TRBV19 with TRBJ1-3; D remains ambiguous. Sequenced material: peripheral blood, taken on day 0 of AZD1222 vaccination. DNA of the CDR3: TGTGCCAGTTTCCGGGGAAGCGGGCCTGGAAACACCATATATTTT. Its translation is CASFRGSGPGNTIYF. Based on the CDR3 plus reference TRBV19 and TRBJ1-3, the full variable domain is DGGITQSPKYLFRKEGQNVTLSCEQNLNHDAMYWYRQDPGQGLRLIYYSQIVNDFQKGDIAEGYSVSREKKESFPLTVTSAQKNPTAFYLCASFRGSGPGNTIYFGEGSWLTVV.